Each of the 28 T cell receptor beta chains below was sequenced from the same sample in a study of T cells after yellow fever vaccination. One entry per CDR3 protein, called by TCRdb with MiXCR from the 5' RACE reads. This table has some 600,000 distinct CDR3 sequences, roughly an eighth appearing once. The sequencing used PBMCs, collected on the day of the yellow fever booster vaccination. These receptor sequences come from a man under 40 who received the YFV17D yellow fever vaccine.

Points on this clonotype: Just one base apart from a much larger clone, this may be a read error. The genes are TRBV20-1 and TRBJ2-1, with D uncertain. The CDR3 totals 13 residues. CDR1 and CDR2 from the germline V gene are DFQATT and SNEGSKA (reference sequence). In DNA, the CDR3 is TGCAGTGCTAGAGAACTATTTTACAATGGGCAGTTCTTC. Translating it yields CSARELFYNGQFF.

This chain links TRBV20-1 with TRBJ2-3; 12 bases agree with TRBD2. The CDR3 has 16 residues. Per germline, CDR1 DFQATT and CDR2 SNEGSKA (reference sequence). The V and J ends lost 0 bases and 7 bases, in that order; junction bases with no gene match: 8. The CDR3: CSARDSTSGSIYTQYF. The CDR3 region has the DNA TGCAGTGCTAGAGATTCGACTAGCGGGAGTATATATACGCAGTATTTT.

This chain links TRBV5-1 with TRBJ2-1, with 12 bases fitting TRBD2. Trimming at V came to 7 bases and at J to 7 bases, leaving 6 bases not matched to a gene. The CDR3 contains 14 residues. CDR1 is SGHRS and CDR2 is YFSETQ in the germline V gene. CDR3 sequence: CASAPGLAGNEQFF. In DNA form, the CDR3 reads TGCGCCAGCGCCCCCGGACTAGCGGGGAATGAGCAGTTCTTC. The complete variable domain, with remaining parts taken from reference TRBV5-1 and TRBJ2-1, reads KAGVTQTPRYLIKTRGQQVTLSCSPISGHRSVSWYQQTPGQGLQFLFEYFSETQRNKGNFPGRFSGRQFSNSRSEMNVSTLELGDSALYLCASAPGLAGNEQFFGPGTRLTVL.

In its sample, this clonotype was seen a few times. The chain links TRBV18 to TRBJ2-5, with unresolved D. V lost 5 bases and J lost 1, with 11 bases in between. This CDR3 comprises 14 residues. Germline V gene lookup returns CDR1 KGHSH and CDR2 LQKENI. The CDR3 coding sequence is TGTGCCAGCTCAGACGAAAGGATCCAAGAGACCCAGTACTTC. It translates to CASSDERIQETQYF.

This clonotype was counted at least ten times. J is TRBJ2-7 and V is TRBV18; D is ambiguous. V lost 2 bases and J 3 bases, leaving 8 bases between the germline ends. The CDR3 totals 13 residues. From germline, CDR1 is KGHSH and CDR2 LQKENI. The CDR3 coding sequence is TGTGCCAGCTCACCAGATCAGAACTACGAGCAGTACTTC. The encoded protein is CASSPDQNYEQYF.

The genes are TRBV11-3 and TRBJ2-1, with D tentatively TRBD1 (6 bases). CDR3 length: 17 amino acids. Germline lookup yields CDR1 SGHNT and CDR2 YENEEA. With 4 bases removed from V and 7 bases from J, the gap between germline ends came to 23 bases. The CDR3 region is CASSYLTGPRGRNEQFF. The CDR3 DNA follows: TGTGCCAGCAGCTACCTTACGGGGCCCAGGGGACGTAATGAGCAGTTCTTC.

This clonotype was counted between two and nine times. V and J are TRBV6-1 and TRBJ1-6; D not resolved. The CDR3 spans 15 residues. CDR1 and CDR2 (germline): MNHNS, SASEGT. The V and J ends lost 6 bases and 7 bases respectively, with 16 bases between them. CDR3: CASSPLTSLNSPLHF. In DNA form, the CDR3 reads TGTGCCAGCAGCCCCCTTACGAGTCTGAATTCACCCCTCCACTTT.

The V gene is TRBV18, the J gene TRBJ2-7; D not certain. This CDR3 region has 12 residues. Germline CDR1 and CDR2: KGHSH and LQKENI. V lost 3 bases, J lost 5 bases, and 8 bases lay in between. DNA for the CDR3: TGTGCCAGCTCACCTCGGGTGGACGAGCAGTACTTC. This encodes CASSPRVDEQYF.

This clonotype was detected a few times. V and J are TRBV6-6 and TRBJ2-5; D gene uncertain. The CDR3 sequence is 12 residues long. Trimming removed 6 bases from V and 4 bases from J, with 9 bases in between. Germline V gives CDR1 MNHNY, CDR2 SVGAGI (reference sequence). CDR3 bases: TGTGCCAGCAGAGCTTGGGGAGAGACCCAGTACTTC. Its translation: CASRAWGETQYF.

The rearrangement joins TRBV5-1 to TRBJ2-3, with 9 bases identical to TRBD2. The CDR3 runs to 13 residues. V was pared by 2 bases and J by 10 bases, with 5 bases of the junction left unmatched. Germline V CDR1 and CDR2: SGHRS, YFSETQ. This CDR3 reads CASSFGSGSSQYF. The CDR3 DNA reads as TGCGCCAGCAGCTTTGGTAGCGGGAGTTCGCAGTATTTT.

This rearrangement joins TRBV20-1 to TRBJ2-7; 9 positions match TRBD2. The germline CDR1 and CDR2 sequences are DFQATT and SNEGSKA (reference sequence). The CDR3 is 13 residues long. V gave up 7 bases and J gave up 3 bases; unmatched junction bases: 7. As DNA, the CDR3 is TGCAGTGTTGCGGGAGGGCTCAGCTACGAGCAGTACTTC. Its protein is CSVAGGLSYEQYF.

V and J are TRBV20-1 and TRBJ1-5, with TRBD1 matching over 9 bases. CDR1 is DFQATT, CDR2 SNEGSKA, per germline (reference sequence). This CDR3 is built from 15 residues. The V gene end was trimmed by 3 bases and the J gene end by 3 bases; junction bases not matched to a gene: 6. CDR3 loop: CSARGQGAPNQPQHF. The DNA for the CDR3 is TGCAGTGCTAGGGGACAGGGTGCCCCCAATCAGCCCCAGCATTTT.

This clonotype was picked up one time. The chain joins TRBV11-2 to TRBJ1-1; D is possibly TRBD1 (6 bases). Germline V gene sequence: CDR1 SGHAT, CDR2 FQNNGV. V was trimmed by 5 bases and J by 8 bases, leaving 21 bases between them. The CDR3 sequence is 15 residues long. The DNA of the CDR3 is TGTGCCAGCAGCACTCCTCGACAGGCCCACTGGGAAGCTTTCTTT. Its protein is CASSTPRQAHWEAFF.

The rearrangement uses TRBV7-9 and TRBJ2-3; weak D call: TRBD2 (5 bases). V lost 6 bases and J lost 5, with 21 bases in between. CDR1 is SEHNR, CDR2 FQNEAQ, per germline (reference sequence). The CDR3 is made up of 16 amino acids. The CDR3 DNA follows: TGTGCCAGCAGTTCTGAACTCCGGGATCTCGTAGATACGCAGTATTTT. Translated: CASSSELRDLVDTQYF. Supplemented by reference TRBV7-9 and TRBJ2-3, the full variable domain reads DTGVSQNPRHKITKRGQNVTFRCDPISEHNRLYWYRQTLGQGPEFLTYFQNEAQLEKSRLLSDRFSAERPKGSFSTLEIQRTEQGDSAMYLCASSSELRDLVDTQYFGPGTRLTVL.

The sample holds a few counts of this clonotype. This chain joins TRBV7-9 and TRBJ2-5; D might be TRBD1 (6 bases). The CDR3 extends over 14 amino acids. The germline V gene has CDR1 SEHNR and CDR2 FQNEAQ (reference sequence). V dropped 5 bases and J dropped 1 base, with 11 bases sitting between them. DNA for the CDR3: TGTGCCAGCAGCATTGGACAGTTCCAAGAGACCCAGTACTTC. Translation gives CASSIGQFQETQYF.

This clonotype was observed a handful of times. The V gene is TRBV24-1, the J gene TRBJ2-5, with D perhaps matching TRBD1 or TRBD2 (5 bases each). This CDR3 region has 13 residues. Per germline, CDR1 KGHDR and CDR2 SFDVKD. V lost 9 bases and J lost 3, with 13 bases in between. For the CDR3, the DNA is TGTGCCACCGCCGAGGGACGGGAAGAGACCCAGTACTTC. This encodes CATAEGREETQYF.

The chain is built from TRBV5-6 and TRBJ2-5; TRBD2 matches 12 bases. Per germline, CDR1 SGHDT and CDR2 YYEEEE. The J segment lost 0 bases and the V segment lost 4 bases, leaving 7 bases of the junction unmatched. This CDR3 is 17 amino acids long. In DNA form, the CDR3 reads TGTGCCAGCAGCCGACTAGCGGGAGCGAGGTACCAAGAGACCCAGTACTTC. Protein: CASSRLAGARYQETQYF. The full variable domain, in which reference TRBV5-6 and TRBJ2-5 provide the parts outside the CDR3, is DAGVTQSPTHLIKTRGQQVTLRCSPKSGHDTVSWYQQALGQGPQFIFQYYEEEERQRGNFPDRFSGHQFPNYSSELNVNALLLGDSALYLCASSRLAGARYQETQYFGPGTRLLVL.

The V and J genes are TRBV12-3 or TRBV12-4 and TRBJ1-5; D uncertain. CDR3 length: 14 amino acids. V dropped 3 bases and J dropped 6 bases, with 12 bases sitting between them. CDR3: CASSLDGAVQPQHF. The CDR3 DNA is TGTGCCAGCAGTTTGGACGGAGCCGTTCAGCCCCAGCATTTT.

This clonotype was recorded a few times. The chain uses TRBV10-2 and TRBJ2-1, with D tentatively TRBD2 (6 bases). The CDR3 is 14 amino acids. The V end lost 7 bases, the J end lost 4 bases, and 14 bases lay between the germline ends. Germline loops: CDR1 WSHSY, CDR2 SAAADI. CDR3 nucleotide sequence: TGCGCCAGCACCTTGGGACTGGATTACAATGAGCAGTTCTTC. Its translation is CASTLGLDYNEQFF.

The sample holds many counts of this clonotype. The V and J genes are TRBV12-3 or TRBV12-4 and TRBJ2-1; D is perhaps TRBD1 or TRBD2 (6 bases each). V lost 6 bases to trimming and J lost 8 bases, with 11 bases between them. The CDR3 has 12 residues. The DNA for the CDR3 is TGTGCCAGCAGCTTGGGGGGCTATGAGCAGTTCTTC. Protein: CASSLGGYEQFF.

This clonotype has just a few counts. The chain has TRBV15 and TRBJ2-6, with no clear D. The CDR3 sequence is 14 residues long. Trimming shortened V by 3 bases and J by 4 bases, and 7 bases separated the two germline ends. The germline V gene encodes CDR1 LNHNV and CDR2 YYDKDF (reference sequence). CDR3 sequence: CATSSRSGANVLTF. As DNA, the CDR3 is TGTGCCACCAGCAGCCGCTCCGGGGCCAACGTCCTGACTTTC.

V usage is TRBV11-2 and J usage is TRBJ2-3; 8 positions match TRBD2. In germline, CDR1 is SGHAT, CDR2 FQNNGV. With V trimmed by 2 bases and J by 3 bases, 10 bases remained unmatched. This CDR3 has 17 residues. CDR3 nucleotides: TGTGCCAGCAGCTTAAGGGGGGGCTTAGCGGGAACAGATACGCAGTATTTT. It is translated as CASSLRGGLAGTDTQYF.

This clonotype has more than one count but fewer than ten. V usage is TRBV5-4 and J usage is TRBJ1-6; the match to TRBD1 covers 7 bases. V trimming: 2 bases; J trimming: 7 bases; junction bases outside the gene matches: 3. CDR1 and CDR2 from the germline V gene are SGHNT and YYREEE (reference sequence). There are 14 residues in the CDR3. The CDR3 DNA follows: TGTGCCAGCAGCTTCGGCAGGGGGAATTCACCCCTCCACTTT. It codes for CASSFGRGNSPLHF.

The table lists this clonotype with a few counts. The V and J genes are TRBV4-3 and TRBJ1-1; D not resolved. V was shortened by 0 bases and J by 0 bases, with 11 bases between the two germline ends. The V gene's germline CDR1 is LGHNA and CDR2 YSLEER. The CDR3 consists of 16 residues. CDR3 protein: CASSQDLGILNTEAFF. The CDR3 nucleotides are TGCGCCAGCAGCCAAGATCTCGGGATTCTGAACACTGAAGCTTTCTTT.

This clonotype was counted between two and nine times. The chain combines TRBV6-6 with TRBJ2-1; unclear D gene. Germline V gives CDR1 MNHNY, CDR2 SVGAGI (reference sequence). The CDR3 runs 11 residues. Trimming pared 5 bases from V and 9 bases from J, leaving 8 bases between. This chain's CDR3 is CASSPQAEQFF. The DNA of the CDR3 is TGTGCCAGCAGTCCTCAGGCTGAGCAGTTCTTC.

The V gene is TRBV20-1, the J gene TRBJ2-5; 11 positions match TRBD2. CDR3 length: 14 residues. Germline-derived CDR1 and CDR2 are DFQATT and SNEGSKA (reference sequence). Losses at the gene ends were 2 bases for V and 4 bases for J; bases not matched to a gene: 3. The CDR3 spells CSARRLAGRETQYF. The CDR3 DNA sequence: TGCAGTGCTAGAAGACTAGCGGGAAGAGAGACCCAGTACTTC.

CDR3 nucleotide sequence: TGTGCCAGCAGCTTAGAAGCAGGGGGGAGATATGGCTACACCTTC. Translation gives CASSLEAGGRYGYTF. The rearrangement joins TRBV11-2 to TRBJ1-2; 7 nucleotides align to TRBD1. The CDR3 consists of 15 residues. V shed 0 bases and J 5 bases; nucleotides not matched to a gene: 6. CDR1 SGHAT and CDR2 FQNNGV come from the germline V gene.

This clonotype turned up a few times. V gene TRBV7-2 combines with J gene TRBJ2-4, with D possibly TRBD1 on 5 matching bases. CDR3 length equals 16 residues. The germline CDR1 and CDR2 sequences are SGHTA and FQGNSA. V gave up 3 bases and J gave up 0 bases, with 12 bases separating them. For the CDR3, the DNA is TGTGCCAGCAGCTTCGGCCCCGACAGAGCCAAAAACATTCAGTACTTC. Translated: CASSFGPDRAKNIQYF. Using reference TRBV7-2 and TRBJ2-4 for the parts outside the CDR3, the full variable domain is GAGVSQSPSNKVTEKGKDVELRCDPISGHTALYWYRQSLGQGLEFLIYFQGNSAPDKSGLPSDRFSAERTGGSVSTLTIQRTQQEDSAVYLCASSFGPDRAKNIQYFGAGTRLSVL.